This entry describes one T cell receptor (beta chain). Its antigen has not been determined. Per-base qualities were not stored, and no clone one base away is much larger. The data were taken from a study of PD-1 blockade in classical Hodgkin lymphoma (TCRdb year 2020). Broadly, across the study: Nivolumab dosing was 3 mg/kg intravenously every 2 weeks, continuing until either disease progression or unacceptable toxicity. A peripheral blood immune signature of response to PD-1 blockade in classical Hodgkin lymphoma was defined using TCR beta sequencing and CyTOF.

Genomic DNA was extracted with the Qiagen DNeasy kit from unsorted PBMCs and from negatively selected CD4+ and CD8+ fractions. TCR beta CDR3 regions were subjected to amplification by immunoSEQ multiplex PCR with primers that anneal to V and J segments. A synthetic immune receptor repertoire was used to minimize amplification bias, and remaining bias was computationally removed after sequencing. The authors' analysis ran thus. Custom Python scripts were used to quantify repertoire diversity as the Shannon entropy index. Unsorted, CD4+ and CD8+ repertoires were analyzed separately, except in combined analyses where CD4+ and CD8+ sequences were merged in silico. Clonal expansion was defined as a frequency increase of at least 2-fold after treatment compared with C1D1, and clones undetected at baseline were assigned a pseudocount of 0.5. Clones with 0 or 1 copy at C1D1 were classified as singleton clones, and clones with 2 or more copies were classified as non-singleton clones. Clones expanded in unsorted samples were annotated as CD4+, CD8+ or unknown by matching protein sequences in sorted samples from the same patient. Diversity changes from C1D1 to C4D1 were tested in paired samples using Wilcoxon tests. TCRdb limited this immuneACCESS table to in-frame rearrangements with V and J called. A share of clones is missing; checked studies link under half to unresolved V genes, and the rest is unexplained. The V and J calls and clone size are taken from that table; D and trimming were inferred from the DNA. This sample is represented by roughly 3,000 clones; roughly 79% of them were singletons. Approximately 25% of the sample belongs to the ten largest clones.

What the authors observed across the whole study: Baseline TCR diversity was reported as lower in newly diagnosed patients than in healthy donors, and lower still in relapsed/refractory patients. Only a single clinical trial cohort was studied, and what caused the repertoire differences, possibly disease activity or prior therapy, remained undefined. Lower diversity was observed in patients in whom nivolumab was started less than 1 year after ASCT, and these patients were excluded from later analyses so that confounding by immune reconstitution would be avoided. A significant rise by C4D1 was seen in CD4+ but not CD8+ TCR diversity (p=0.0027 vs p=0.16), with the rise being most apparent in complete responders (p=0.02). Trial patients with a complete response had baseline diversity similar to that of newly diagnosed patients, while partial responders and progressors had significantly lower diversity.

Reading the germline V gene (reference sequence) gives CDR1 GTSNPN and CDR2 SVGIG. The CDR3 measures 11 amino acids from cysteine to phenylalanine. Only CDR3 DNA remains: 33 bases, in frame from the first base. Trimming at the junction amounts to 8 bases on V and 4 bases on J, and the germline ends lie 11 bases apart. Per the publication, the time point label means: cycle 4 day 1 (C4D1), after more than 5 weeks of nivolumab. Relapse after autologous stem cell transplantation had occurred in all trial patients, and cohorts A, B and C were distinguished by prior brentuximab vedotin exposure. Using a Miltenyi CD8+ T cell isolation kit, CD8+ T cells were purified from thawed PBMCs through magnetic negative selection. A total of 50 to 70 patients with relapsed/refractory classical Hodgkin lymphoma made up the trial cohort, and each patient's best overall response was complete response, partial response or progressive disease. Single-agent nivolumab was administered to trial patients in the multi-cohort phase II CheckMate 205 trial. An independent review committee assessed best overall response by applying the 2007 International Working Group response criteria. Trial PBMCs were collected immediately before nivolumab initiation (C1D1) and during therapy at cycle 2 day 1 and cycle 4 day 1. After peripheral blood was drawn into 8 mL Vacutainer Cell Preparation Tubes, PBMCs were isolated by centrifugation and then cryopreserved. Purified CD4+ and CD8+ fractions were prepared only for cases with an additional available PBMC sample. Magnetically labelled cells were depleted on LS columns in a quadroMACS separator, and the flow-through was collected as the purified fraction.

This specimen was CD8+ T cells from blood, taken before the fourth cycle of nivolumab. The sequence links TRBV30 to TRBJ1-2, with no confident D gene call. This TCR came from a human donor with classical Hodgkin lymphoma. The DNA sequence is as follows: TGTGCCGTCGGGCGGATCTATGGCTACACCTTC. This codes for CAVGRIYGYTF.